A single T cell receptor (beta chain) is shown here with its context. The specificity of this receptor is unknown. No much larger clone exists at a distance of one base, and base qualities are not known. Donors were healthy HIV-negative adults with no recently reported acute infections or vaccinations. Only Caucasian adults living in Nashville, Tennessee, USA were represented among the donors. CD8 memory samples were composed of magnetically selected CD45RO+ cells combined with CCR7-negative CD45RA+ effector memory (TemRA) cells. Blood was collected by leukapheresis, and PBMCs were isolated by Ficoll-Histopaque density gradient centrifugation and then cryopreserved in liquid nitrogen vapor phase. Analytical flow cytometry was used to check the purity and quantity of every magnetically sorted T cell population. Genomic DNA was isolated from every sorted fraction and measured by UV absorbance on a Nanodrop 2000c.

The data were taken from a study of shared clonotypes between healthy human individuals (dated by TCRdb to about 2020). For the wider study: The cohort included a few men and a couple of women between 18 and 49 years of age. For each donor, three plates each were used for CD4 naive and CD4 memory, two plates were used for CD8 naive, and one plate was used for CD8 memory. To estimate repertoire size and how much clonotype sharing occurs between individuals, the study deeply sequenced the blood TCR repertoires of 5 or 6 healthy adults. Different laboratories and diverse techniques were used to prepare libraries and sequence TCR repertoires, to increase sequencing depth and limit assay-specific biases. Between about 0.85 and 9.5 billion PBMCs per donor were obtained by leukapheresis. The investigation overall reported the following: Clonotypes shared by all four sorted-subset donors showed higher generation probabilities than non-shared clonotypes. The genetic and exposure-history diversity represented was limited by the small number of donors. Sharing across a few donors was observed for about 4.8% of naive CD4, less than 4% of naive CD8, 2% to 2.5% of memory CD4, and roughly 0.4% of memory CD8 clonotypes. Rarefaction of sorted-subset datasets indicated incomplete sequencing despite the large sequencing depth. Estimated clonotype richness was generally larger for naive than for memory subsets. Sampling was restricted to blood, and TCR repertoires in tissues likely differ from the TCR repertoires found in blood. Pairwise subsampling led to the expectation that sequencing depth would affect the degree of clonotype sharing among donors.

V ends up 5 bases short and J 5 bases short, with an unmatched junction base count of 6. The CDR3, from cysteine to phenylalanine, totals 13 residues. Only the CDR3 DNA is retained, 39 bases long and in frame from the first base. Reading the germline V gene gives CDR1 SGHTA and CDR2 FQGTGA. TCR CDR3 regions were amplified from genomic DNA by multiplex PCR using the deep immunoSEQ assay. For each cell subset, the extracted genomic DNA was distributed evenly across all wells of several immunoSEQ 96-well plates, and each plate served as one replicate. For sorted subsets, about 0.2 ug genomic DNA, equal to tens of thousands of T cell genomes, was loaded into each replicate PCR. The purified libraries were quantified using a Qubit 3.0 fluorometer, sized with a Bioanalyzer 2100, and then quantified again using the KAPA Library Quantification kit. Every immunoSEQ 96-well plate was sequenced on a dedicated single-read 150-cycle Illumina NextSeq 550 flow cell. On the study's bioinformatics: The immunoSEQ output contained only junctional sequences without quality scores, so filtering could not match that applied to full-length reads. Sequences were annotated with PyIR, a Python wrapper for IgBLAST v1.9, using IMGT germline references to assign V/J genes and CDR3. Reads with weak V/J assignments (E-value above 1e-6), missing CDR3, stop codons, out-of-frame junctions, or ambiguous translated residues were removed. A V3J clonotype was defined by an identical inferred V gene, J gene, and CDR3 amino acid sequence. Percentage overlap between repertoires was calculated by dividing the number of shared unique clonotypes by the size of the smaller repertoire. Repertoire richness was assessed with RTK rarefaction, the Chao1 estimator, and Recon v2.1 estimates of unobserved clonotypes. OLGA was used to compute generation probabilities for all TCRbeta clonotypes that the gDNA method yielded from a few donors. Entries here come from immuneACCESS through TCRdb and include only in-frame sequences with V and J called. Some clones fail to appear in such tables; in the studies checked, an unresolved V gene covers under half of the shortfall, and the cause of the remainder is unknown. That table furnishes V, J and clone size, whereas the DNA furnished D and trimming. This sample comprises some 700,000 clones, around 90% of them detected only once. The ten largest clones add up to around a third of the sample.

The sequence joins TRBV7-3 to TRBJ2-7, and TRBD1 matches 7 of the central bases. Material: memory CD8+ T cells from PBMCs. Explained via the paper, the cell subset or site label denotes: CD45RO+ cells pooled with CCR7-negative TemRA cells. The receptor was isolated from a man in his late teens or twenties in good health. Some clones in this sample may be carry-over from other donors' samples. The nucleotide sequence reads TGTGCCAGCAGCGAGCTCACAGGGGACGAGCAGTACTTC. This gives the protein CASSELTGDEQYF.